This T cell receptor beta chain was recovered during a study of T cell repertoires in cytomegalovirus infection. As for the study in general: A matching HLA type, together with CMV infection, was signaled by public TCR beta signatures.

With V trimmed by 10 bases and J by 4 bases, 8 bases remained unmatched. The CDR3 loop spans 13 amino acids. Germline assignment: CDR1 MDHEN and CDR2 SYDVKM. This clonotype was detected a few times. Antigen unknown. TCRdb processed the reads anew with MiXCR; each CDR3 protein has one entry. The table includes about 490,000 distinct CDR3 sequences, more than 20% detected once. Points from the study as a whole: The ex vivo response was dominated by HLA-C-restricted CMV-specific TCR beta clonotypes. Pooled public TCR beta family frequency picked out CMV carriers with the relevant HLA.

This TCR was sampled from a human donor in good health (CMV status not recorded). Some clones in this sample may be carry-over from other donors' samples. The sequencing input was PBMCs. The J gene is TRBJ2-5, the V gene TRBV28, with 8 nucleotides matching TRBD2. DNA of the CDR3: TGTGCCACTTGCCGCGGGGGGCGAGAGACCCAGTACTTC. Protein: CATCRGGRETQYF.